Listed below are T cell receptor beta chains from one sample, sequenced in a study of blood T cell repertoires in COVID-19. Clones were read by immunoSEQ multiplex PCR, and TCRdb kept only the in-frame ones, dropping some. The data contain about 24,000 clones, approximately 86% of them singletons. Sequencing was performed on peripheral blood. These receptors were obtained from a man in his fifties with active COVID-19. Each CDR3 is given with its conserved first and last residue. Fields, in order: J gene, V gene, CDR3 protein.

>TRBJ2-1|TRBV7-2
CASSSRGLAGPLNEQFF
>TRBJ2-5|TRBV29-1
CSVEMGGRETQYF
>TRBJ2-7|TRBV5-1
CASSLAGKDEQYF
>TRBJ1-3|TRBV5-1
CASSAGGSGNTIYF
>TRBJ2-7|TRBV15
CATSRGTGTSYEQYF
>TRBJ2-2|TRBV7-2
CASSLELAGLSPGELFF
>TRBJ2-7|TRBV4-3
CASSQDLIRGGAYEQYF
>TRBJ2-7|TRBV28
CASRDSGRSNYEQYF
>TRBJ2-7|TRBV2
CASRDPTGQSYEQYF
>TRBJ1-5|TRBV11-3
CASSFPAGQVQLLPQHF
>TRBJ1-2|TRBV27
CASSWGGWGSGYTF
>TRBJ2-3|TRBV28
CASSLRRRASTDTQYF
>TRBJ1-2|TRBV5-4
CASSNSGSRGYTF
>TRBJ2-5|TRBV9
CASSGTSGGRGTQYF
>TRBJ2-3|TRBV28
CASSYQGTGTDTQYF
>TRBJ1-4|TRBV7-9
CASSLFGPVMGEKLFF
>TRBJ2-7|TRBV2
CASLGLITYEQYF
>TRBJ2-4|TRBV5-6
CASSFPFGGLAKNIQYF
>TRBJ2-7|TRBV5-1
CASSLGSRGGTYEQYF
>TRBJ1-3|TRBV6-5
CASSFSQGGNTIYF
>TRBJ2-3|TRBV3-1/TRBV3-2
CASSHRVSTQYF
>TRBJ2-3|TRBV3-1/TRBV3-2
CASSRDFHNPDTQYF
>TRBJ1-5|TRBV28
CASSLPARVRSNQPQHF
>TRBJ1-4|TRBV20-1
CSGGPPEKLFF
>TRBJ2-3|TRBV30
CARKRDSGRVADTQYF
>TRBJ2-7|TRBV4-3
CASSLVAGPTEQYF
>TRBJ2-3|TRBV2
CASSKTTQGIKGYF
>TRBJ2-3|TRBV9
CASSLAGGTDTQYF
>TRBJ1-4|TRBV19
CASSMGSGKTNEKLFF